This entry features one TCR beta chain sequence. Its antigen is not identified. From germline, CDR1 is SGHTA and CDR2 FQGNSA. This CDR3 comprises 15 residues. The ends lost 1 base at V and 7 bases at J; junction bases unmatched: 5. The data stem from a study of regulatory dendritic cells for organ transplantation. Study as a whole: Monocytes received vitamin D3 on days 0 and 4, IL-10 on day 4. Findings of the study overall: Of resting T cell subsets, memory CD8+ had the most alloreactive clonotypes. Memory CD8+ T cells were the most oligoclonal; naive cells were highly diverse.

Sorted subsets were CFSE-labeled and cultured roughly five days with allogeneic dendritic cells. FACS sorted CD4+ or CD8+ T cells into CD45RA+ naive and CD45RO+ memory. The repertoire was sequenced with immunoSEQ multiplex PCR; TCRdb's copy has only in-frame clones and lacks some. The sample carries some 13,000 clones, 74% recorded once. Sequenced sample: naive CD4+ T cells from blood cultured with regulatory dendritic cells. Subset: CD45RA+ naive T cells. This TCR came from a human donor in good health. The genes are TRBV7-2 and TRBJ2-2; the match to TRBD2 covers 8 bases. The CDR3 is CASSLVPSGGGELFF. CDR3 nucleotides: TGTGCCAGCAGCTTAGTCCCCAGCGGGGGCGGGGAGCTGTTTTTT. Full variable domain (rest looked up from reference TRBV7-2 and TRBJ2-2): GAGVSQSPSNKVTEKGKDVELRCDPISGHTALYWYRQSLGQGLEFLIYFQGNSAPDKSGLPSDRFSAERTGGSVSTLTIQRTQQEDSAVYLCASSLVPSGGGELFFGEGSRLTVL.